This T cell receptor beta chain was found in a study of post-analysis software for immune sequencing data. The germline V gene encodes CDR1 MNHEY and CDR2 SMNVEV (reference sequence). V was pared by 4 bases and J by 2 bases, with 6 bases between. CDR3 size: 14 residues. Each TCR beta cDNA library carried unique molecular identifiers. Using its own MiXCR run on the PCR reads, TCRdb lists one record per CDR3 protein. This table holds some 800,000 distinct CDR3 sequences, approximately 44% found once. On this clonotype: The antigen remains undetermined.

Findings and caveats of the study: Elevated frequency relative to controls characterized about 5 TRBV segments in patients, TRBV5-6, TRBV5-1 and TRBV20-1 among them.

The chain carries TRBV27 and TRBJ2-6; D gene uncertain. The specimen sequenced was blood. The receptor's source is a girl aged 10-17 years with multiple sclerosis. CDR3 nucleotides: TGTGCCAGCAGTTATAACGCTGGGGCCAACGTCCTGACTTTC. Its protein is CASSYNAGANVLTF.